This TCR beta chain stems from a study of T-cell memory formation after mild COVID-19. Study overall: Most TCR clusters belonged to a single donor. General study points: Chiefly within CM and EM were the contracting CD4+ clones; CD8+ ones were within EMRA.

Concerning this clonotype itself: What it binds is not known.

The TCR alpha and TCR beta cDNA libraries, bearing sample barcodes and UMIs, were generated by 5'RACE using constant-segment primers. TCRdb reprocessed the 5' RACE reads with MiXCR, giving one entry per CDR3 protein. Seen here are 100,000 to 150,000 distinct CDR3 sequences, around 6.3% observed once, and the top ten hold about 2.2%. The sample consisted of PBMCs or a T cell subset sorted from them (not recorded which). The TCR was taken from an adult woman who had mild COVID-19 (a few samples of this study predate the infection). Cell type and time point are not known.

Here the CDR3 reads CSALNHGTLAGRNTEAFF. CDR3 sequence (DNA): TGCAGTGCTCTGAACCACGGGACTCTTGCGGGTCGGAACACTGAAGCTTTCTTT. This chain uses TRBV20-1 with TRBJ1-1; D possibly corresponds to TRBD1 (5 bases). The CDR3 is made up of 18 amino acids. The V end lost 5 bases, the J end lost 1 base, and 26 bases lay between the germline ends. Germline V gene data show CDR1 as DFQATT and CDR2 as SNEGSKA (reference sequence).